This paragraph covers one TCR beta chain sequence. This sample was included in a study of T cells expressing NK-cell markers. TCRdb derives one entry per CDR3 protein from the 5' RACE reads, leaving out DNA. This table holds about 150,000 distinct CDR3 sequences. Germline assignment: CDR1 MNHEY and CDR2 SVGAGI. The CDR3 is made up of 14 amino acids. The TCR was taken from a man aged 18-69 years in good health. The sequenced material came from blood T cells: a sorted CD56 or NKG2C T cell subset, CD4+ or CD8+ T cells, or bulk PBMC T cells (not recorded which). The chain employs TRBV6-5 and TRBJ1-1. The CDR3 loop reads CASNYTRAPTEAFF.